This note documents a single T cell receptor (beta chain) sequence. These data come from a study of T cells in Graves' hyperthyroidism and ophthalmopathy. Clinical symptoms, serum thyroxine, TRAb, thyroid ultrasound and orbital computed tomography informed diagnoses. The CDR3 runs 11 residues. V was shortened by 6 bases and J by 5 bases, with 5 bases between the two germline ends. Amplified TCR beta CDR3 regions came from RNA transcripts. With the HTBI primer set, the TCR CDR3 went through a first round of RT-PCR. TCRdb reprocessed the multiplex PCR reads via MiXCR and lists one record per CDR3 protein. The sample lists hundreds of thousands of distinct CDR3 sequences; approximately 15% were seen once.

This sequence joins TRBV12-3 or TRBV12-4 and TRBJ1-5; D uncertain. The sequence derives from a woman aged 40 to 50 with Graves' hyperthyroidism. Source material: blood. The CDR3 nucleotides read TGTGCCAGCAGCACGGATCAGCCCCAGCATTTT. Translating it yields CASSTDQPQHF.